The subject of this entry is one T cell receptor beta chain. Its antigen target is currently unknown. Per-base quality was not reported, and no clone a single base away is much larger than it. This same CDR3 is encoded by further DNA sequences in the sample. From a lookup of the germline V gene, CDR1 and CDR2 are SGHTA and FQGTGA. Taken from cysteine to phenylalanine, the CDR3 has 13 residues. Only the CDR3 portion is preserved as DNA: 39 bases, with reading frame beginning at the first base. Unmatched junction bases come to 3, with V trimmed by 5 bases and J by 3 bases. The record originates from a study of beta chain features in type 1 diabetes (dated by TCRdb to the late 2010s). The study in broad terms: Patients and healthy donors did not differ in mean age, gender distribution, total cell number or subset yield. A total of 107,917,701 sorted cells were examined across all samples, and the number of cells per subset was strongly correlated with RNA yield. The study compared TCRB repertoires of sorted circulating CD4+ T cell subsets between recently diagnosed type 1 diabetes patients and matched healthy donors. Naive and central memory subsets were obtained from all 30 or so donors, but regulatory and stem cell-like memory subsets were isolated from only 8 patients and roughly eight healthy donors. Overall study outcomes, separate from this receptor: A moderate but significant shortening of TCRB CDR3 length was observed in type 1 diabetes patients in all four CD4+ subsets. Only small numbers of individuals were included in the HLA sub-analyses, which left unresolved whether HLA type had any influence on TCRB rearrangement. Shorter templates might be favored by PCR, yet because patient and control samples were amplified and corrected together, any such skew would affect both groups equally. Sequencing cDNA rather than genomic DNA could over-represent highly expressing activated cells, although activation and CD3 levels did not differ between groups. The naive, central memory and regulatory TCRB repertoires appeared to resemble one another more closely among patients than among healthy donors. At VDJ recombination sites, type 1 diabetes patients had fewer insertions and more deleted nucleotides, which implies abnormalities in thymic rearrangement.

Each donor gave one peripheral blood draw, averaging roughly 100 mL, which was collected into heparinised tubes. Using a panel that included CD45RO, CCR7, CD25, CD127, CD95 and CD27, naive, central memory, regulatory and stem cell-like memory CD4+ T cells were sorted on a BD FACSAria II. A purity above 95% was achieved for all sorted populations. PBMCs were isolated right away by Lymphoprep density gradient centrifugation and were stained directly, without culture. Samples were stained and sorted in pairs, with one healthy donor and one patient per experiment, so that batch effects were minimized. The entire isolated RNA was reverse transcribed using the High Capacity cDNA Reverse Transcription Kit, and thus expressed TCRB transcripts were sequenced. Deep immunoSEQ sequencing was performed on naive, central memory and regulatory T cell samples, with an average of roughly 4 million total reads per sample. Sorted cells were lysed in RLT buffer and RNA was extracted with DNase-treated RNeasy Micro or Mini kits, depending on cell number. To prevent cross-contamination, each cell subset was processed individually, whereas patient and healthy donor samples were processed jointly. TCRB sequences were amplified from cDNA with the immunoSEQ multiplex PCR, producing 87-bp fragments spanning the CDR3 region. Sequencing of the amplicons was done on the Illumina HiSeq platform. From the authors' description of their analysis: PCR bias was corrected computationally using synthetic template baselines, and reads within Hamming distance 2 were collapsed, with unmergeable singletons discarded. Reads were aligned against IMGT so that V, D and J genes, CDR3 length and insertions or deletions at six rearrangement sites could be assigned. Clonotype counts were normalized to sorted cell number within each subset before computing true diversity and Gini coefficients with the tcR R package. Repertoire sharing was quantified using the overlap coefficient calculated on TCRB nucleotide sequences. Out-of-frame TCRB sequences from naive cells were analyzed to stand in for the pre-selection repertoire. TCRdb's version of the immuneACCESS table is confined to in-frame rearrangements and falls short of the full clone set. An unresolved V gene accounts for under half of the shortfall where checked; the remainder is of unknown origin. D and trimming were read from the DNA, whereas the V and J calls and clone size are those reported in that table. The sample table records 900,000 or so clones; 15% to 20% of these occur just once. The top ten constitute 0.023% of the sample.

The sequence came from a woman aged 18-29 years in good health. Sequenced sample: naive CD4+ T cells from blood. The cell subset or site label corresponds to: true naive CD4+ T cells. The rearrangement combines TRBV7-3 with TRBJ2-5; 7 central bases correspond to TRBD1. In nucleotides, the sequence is TGTGCCAGCAGCCTAGACAGGGAAGAGACCCAGTACTTC. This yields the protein CASSLDREETQYF. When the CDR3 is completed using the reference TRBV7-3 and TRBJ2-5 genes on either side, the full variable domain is GAGVSQTPSNKVTEKGKYVELRCDPISGHTALYWYRQSLGQGPEFLIYFQGTGAADDSGLPNDRFFAVRPEGSVSTLKIQRTERGDSAVYLCASSLDREETQYFGPGTRLLVL.